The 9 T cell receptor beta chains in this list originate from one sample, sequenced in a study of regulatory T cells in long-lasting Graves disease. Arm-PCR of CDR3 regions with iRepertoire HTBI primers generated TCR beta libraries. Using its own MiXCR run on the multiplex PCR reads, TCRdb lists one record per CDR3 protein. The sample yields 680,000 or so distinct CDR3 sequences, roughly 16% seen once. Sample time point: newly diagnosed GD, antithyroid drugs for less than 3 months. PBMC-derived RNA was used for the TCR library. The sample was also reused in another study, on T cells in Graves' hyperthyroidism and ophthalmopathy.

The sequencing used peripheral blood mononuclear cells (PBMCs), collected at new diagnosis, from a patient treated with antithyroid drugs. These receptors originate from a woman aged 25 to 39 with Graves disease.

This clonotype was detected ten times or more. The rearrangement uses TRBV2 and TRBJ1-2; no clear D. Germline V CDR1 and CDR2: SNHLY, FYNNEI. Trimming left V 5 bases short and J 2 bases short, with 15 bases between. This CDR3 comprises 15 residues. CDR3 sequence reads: CASSKQGVGNYGYTF. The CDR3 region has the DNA TGTGCCAGCAGTAAGCAAGGTGTGGGGAACTATGGCTACACCTTC.

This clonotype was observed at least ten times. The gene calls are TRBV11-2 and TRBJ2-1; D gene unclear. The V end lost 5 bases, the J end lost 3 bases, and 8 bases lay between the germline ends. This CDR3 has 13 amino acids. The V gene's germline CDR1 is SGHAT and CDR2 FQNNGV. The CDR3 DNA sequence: TGTGCCAGCAGCGGACGGAACTACAATGAGCAGTTCTTC. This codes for CASSGRNYNEQFF.

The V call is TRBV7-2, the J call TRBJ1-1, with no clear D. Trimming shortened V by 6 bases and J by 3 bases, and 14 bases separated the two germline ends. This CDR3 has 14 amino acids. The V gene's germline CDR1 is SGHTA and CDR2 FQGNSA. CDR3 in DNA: TGTGCCAGCAGTAGGACCAACCTCGACACTGAAGCTTTCTTT. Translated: CASSRTNLDTEAFF.

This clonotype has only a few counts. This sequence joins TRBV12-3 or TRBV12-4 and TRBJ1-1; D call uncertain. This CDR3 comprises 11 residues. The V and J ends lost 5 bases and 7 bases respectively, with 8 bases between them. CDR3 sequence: CASSRSGEAFF. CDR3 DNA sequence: TGTGCCAGCAGTAGGTCGGGTGAAGCTTTCTTT.

CDR3 residues: CASSPGLISGNTIYF. The CDR3 DNA follows: TGTGCCAGCTCACCCGGGCTCATCTCTGGAAACACCATATATTTT. The chain combines TRBV2 with TRBJ1-3; D not certain. CDR3 length: 15 amino acids. From germline, CDR1 is SNHLY and CDR2 FYNNEI. V was pared by 8 bases and J by 0 bases, with 14 bases between.

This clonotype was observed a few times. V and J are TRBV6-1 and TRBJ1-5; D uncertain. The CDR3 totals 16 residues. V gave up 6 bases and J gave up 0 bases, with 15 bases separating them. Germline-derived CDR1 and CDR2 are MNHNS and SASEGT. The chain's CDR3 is CASSHPGTRSNQPQHF. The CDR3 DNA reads TGTGCCAGCAGCCACCCGGGCACCCGTAGCAATCAGCCCCAGCATTTT.

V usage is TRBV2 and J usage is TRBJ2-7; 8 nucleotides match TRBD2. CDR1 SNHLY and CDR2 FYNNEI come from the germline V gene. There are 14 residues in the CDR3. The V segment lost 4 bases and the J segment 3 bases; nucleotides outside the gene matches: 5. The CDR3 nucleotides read TGTGCCAGCAGTGTTAGCGGGGCATACTACGAGCAGTACTTC. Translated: CASSVSGAYYEQYF. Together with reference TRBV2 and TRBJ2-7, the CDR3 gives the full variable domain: EPEVTQTPSHQVTQMGQEVILRCVPISNHLYFYWYRQILGQKVEFLVSFYNNEISEKSEIFDDQFSVERPDGSNFTLKIRSTKLEDSAMYFCASSVSGAYYEQYFGPGTRLTVT.

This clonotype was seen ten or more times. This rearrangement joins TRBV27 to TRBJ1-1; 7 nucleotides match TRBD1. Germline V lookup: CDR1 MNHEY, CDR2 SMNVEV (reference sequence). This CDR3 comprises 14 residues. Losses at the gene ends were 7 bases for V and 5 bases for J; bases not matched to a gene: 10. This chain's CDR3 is CASTRAAGGTEAFF. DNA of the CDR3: TGTGCCAGCACCCGCGCTGCAGGGGGTACTGAAGCTTTCTTT.

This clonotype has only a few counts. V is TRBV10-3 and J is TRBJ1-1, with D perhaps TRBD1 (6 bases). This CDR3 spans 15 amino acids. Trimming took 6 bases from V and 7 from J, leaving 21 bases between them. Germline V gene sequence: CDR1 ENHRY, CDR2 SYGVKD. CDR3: CAISEGDTPTGEAFF. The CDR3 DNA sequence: TGTGCCATCAGCGAGGGGGACACCCCGACGGGTGAAGCTTTCTTT.